This T cell receptor (beta chain) was recovered during a study of T-cell memory formation after mild COVID-19. Overall study results and limits: Among clones contracting day 15 to 85, CD4/CD8 was balanced, whereas later expanders leaned CD4+. The pre-infection memory compartment contained some responding clones, suggesting cross-reactive memory joined. CD4+ contracting clones were found mainly in CM and EM, and CD8+ ones in EMRA.

Details on this clonotype: Antigen unknown.

TCRdb re-analysed the 5' RACE reads in MiXCR, keeping a single row per CDR3 protein. The table lists 450,000 to 650,000 distinct CDR3 sequences, 18% of them singletons, with more than 10% in the top ten. V was clipped by 5 bases and J by 4 bases, with 17 bases between them. The CDR3 spans 15 residues. The sample consisted of PBMCs or a T cell subset sorted from them (not recorded which). The receptor was isolated from an adult woman who had mild COVID-19 (a few samples of this study predate the infection). Cell type and time point are not known. The chain has TRBV12-3 or TRBV12-4 and TRBJ1-1, with a possible D match to TRBD1 (6 bases). Here the CDR3 DNA reads TGTGCCAGCAGTCAATCGGGACCCAGGGGCACTGAAGCTTTCTTT. Translated: CASSQSGPRGTEAFF.